Listed below are T cell receptor beta chains from one sample, sequenced in a study of blood T cell repertoires in COVID-19. Sequenced by immunoSEQ multiplex PCR; TCRdb stores in-frame clones only, minus some. The sample carries roughly 63,000 clones, around three quarters recorded once. Specimen: peripheral blood. The origin of the receptors is a human donor in a cohort sampled during active COVID-19. The CDR3 runs from the conserved cysteine through the conserved F or W. A D gene is named only where the DNA matches it firmly. Size is stated for part of the rows, as once, few or many counts, or as a class when the clone is expanded.

abundance	v_gene	j_gene	d_gene	CDR3aa	CDR3nt
once	TRBV3-1/TRBV3-2	TRBJ2-1	TRBD2	CASSQVRREGSSSYNEQFF	TGTGCCAGCAGCCAAGTGAGGCGGGAGGGCTCCAGCTCCTACAATGAGCAGTTCTTC
NA	TRBV24-1	TRBJ2-2	NA	CATSGKTSGQVSGELFF	TGTGCCACCAGTGGTAAAACTAGCGGACAGGTCAGCGGGGAGCTGTTTTTT
NA	TRBV9	TRBJ2-7	NA	CASSLRGGPYEQYF	TGTGCCAGCAGCCTTAGAGGGGGACCCTACGAGCAGTACTTC
NA	TRBV19	TRBJ1-4	NA	CASGPGTRIEKLFF	TGTGCCAGTGGTCCCGGGACAAGGATTGAAAAACTGTTTTTT
NA	TRBV7-2	TRBJ1-5	NA	CASSLEGDSNQPQHF	TGTGCCAGCAGCTTAGAAGGGGATAGCAATCAGCCCCAGCATTTT
NA	TRBV6-5	TRBJ1-1	NA	CASSQGPTTEAFF	TGTGCCAGCAGTCAGGGGCCGACCACTGAAGCTTTCTTT
NA	TRBV29-1	TRBJ2-7	NA	CSVEERQREYF	TGCAGCGTTGAAGAGAGACAGCGAGAGTACTTC
NA	TRBV29-1	TRBJ1-2	TRBD1	CSVDKPGQGGGYTF	TGCAGCGTTGATAAGCCGGGACAGGGCGGCGGCTACACCTTC
NA	TRBV19	TRBJ1-1	NA	CASAGRTEAFF	TGTGCCAGCGCAGGTCGAACTGAAGCTTTCTTT
NA	TRBV4-2	TRBJ2-3	TRBD2	CASSLGRGREGTDTQYF	TGTGCCAGCAGCCTGGGAAGGGGGCGGGAGGGTACAGATACGCAGTATTTT
NA	TRBV14	TRBJ2-7	NA	CASSQETYAYEQYF	TGTGCCAGCAGCCAAGAAACTTACGCCTACGAGCAGTACTTC
NA	TRBV7-9	TRBJ1-2	TRBD1	CASSTSLQGAPISGYTF	TGTGCCAGCAGCACTTCCTTACAGGGGGCCCCAATTAGTGGCTACACCTTC
NA	TRBV14	TRBJ2-2	TRBD2	CASSQDLSAGVTGELFF	TGTGCCAGCAGCCAAGATCTTTCGGCGGGAGTTACCGGGGAGCTGTTTTTT
NA	TRBV4-2	TRBJ2-1	TRBD2	CASSQERAGGMSYNEQFF	TGTGCCAGCAGCCAAGAACGAGCGGGAGGAATGTCCTACAATGAGCAGTTCTTC
many	TRBV5-4	TRBJ2-2	TRBD2	CASSLGTSGRSPGELFF	TGTGCCAGCAGCTTGGGGACTAGCGGGAGGTCCCCCGGGGAGCTGTTTTTT
NA	TRBV5-8	TRBJ1-2	NA	CASSLWSDYRYGYTF	TGTGCCAGCAGCTTGTGGTCGGACTACCGCTATGGCTACACCTTC
NA	TRBV11-2	TRBJ2-1	NA	CASRLVAANEQFF	TGTGCCAGCAGGCTAGTAGCGGCGAATGAGCAGTTCTTC
once	TRBV2	TRBJ2-5	TRBD1	CASTLGQGGTQYF	TGTGCCAGCACCTTGGGACAGGGAGGGACCCAGTACTTC
NA	TRBV4-2	TRBJ1-1	NA	CASSLGSTSYEAFF	TGTGCCAGCAGCCTTGGGTCGACATCTTATGAAGCTTTCTTT
NA	TRBV5-1	TRBJ2-2	NA	CASSLGTGVTGELFF	TGCGCCAGCAGCTTAGGTACGGGAGTCACCGGGGAGCTGTTTTTT
NA	TRBV20-1	TRBJ1-1	TRBD1	CSASAGTGGSNTEAFF	TGCAGTGCTAGTGCCGGGACAGGGGGATCGAACACTGAAGCTTTCTTT
NA	TRBV7-9	TRBJ2-3	NA	CASSLAGRGTDTQYF	TGTGCCAGCAGCTTAGCTGGCAGGGGCACAGATACGCAGTATTTT
NA	TRBV19	TRBJ2-1	TRBD1	CASSGTPTGRNEQFF	TGTGCCAGTAGTGGGACCCCGACAGGGAGAAATGAGCAGTTCTTC
NA	TRBV12-3/TRBV12-4	TRBJ2-2	TRBD2	CASGGGRTGELFF	TGTGCCAGCGGGGGGGGTAGGACCGGGGAGCTGTTTTTT
once	TRBV25-1	TRBJ1-6	TRBD1	CASSGLTGGNSPLHF	TGTGCCAGCAGTGGGCTGACAGGGGGTAATTCACCCCTCCACTTT
NA	TRBV29-1	TRBJ2-2	NA	CSVEKGGGELFF	TGCAGCGTTGAAAAGGGAGGCGGGGAGCTGTTTTTT
NA	TRBV7-2	TRBJ1-6	NA	CASSLKGGSPLHF	TGTGCCAGCAGCTTGAAAGGCGGTTCACCCCTCCACTTT
many	TRBV4-3	TRBJ2-7	TRBD1	CASSQGGQGAYEQYF	TGCGCCAGCAGCCAAGGGGGACAGGGGGCCTACGAGCAGTACTTC
NA	TRBV18	TRBJ2-3	NA	CASSPSRQGKGTDTQYF	TGTGCCAGCTCACCAAGCCGGCAGGGTAAGGGCACAGATACGCAGTATTTT
NA	TRBV7-3	TRBJ2-1	TRBD2	CASSWGTSGGDNEQFF	TGTGCCAGCAGCTGGGGAACTAGCGGAGGTGACAATGAGCAGTTCTTC
NA	TRBV28	TRBJ1-3	NA	CASRATGYSGNTIYF	TGTGCCAGCAGGGCGACAGGATACTCTGGAAACACCATATATTTT
NA	TRBV6-6	TRBJ1-2	TRBD1	CASSSPGQGAAGYTF	TGTGCCAGCAGTTCGCCAGGACAGGGAGCTGCTGGCTACACCTTC
NA	TRBV9	TRBJ2-1	TRBD1	CASSPRTGGRYNEQFF	TGTGCCAGCAGCCCTCGGACAGGGGGGCGTTACAATGAGCAGTTCTTC
NA	TRBV28	TRBJ2-7	NA	CASSRVAVREQYF	TGTGCCAGCAGCCGGGTGGCGGTGCGGGAGCAGTACTTC
once	TRBV27	TRBJ1-6	TRBD1	CASSLRDRGYNSPLHF	TGTGCCAGCAGTCTCCGGGACAGGGGTTATAATTCACCCCTCCACTTT
few	TRBV27	TRBJ2-7	TRBD2	CASSPTSGGYEQYF	TGTGCCAGCAGCCCGACTAGCGGGGGCTACGAGCAGTACTTC
many	TRBV11-2	TRBJ1-6	NA	CASSSTARGNSPLHF	TGTGCCAGCAGCTCGACAGCCCGTGGGAATTCACCCCTCCACTTT
NA	TRBV5-1	TRBJ2-1	TRBD1	CASSPQGAIYNEQFF	TGCGCCAGCAGCCCACAGGGGGCTATCTACAATGAGCAGTTCTTC
NA	TRBV9	TRBJ1-1	NA	CASSPRQVTRDTEAFF	TGTGCCAGCAGCCCGAGACAGGTCACGAGGGACACTGAAGCTTTCTTT
NA	TRBV5-5	TRBJ1-6	TRBD1	CASSHWDRAESPLHF	TGTGCCAGCAGCCATTGGGACAGGGCGGAATCACCCCTCCACTTT
NA	TRBV6-5	TRBJ2-2	TRBD1	CASIYYPGGGELFF	TGTGCCAGCATCTACTACCCAGGGGGCGGGGAGCTGTTTTTT
NA	TRBV19	TRBJ2-3	TRBD1	CASSIVQGAADTQYF	TGTGCCAGTAGTATAGTTCAGGGGGCTGCAGATACGCAGTATTTT
NA	TRBV7-3	TRBJ2-2	NA	CASSLSRTNTGELFF	TGTGCCAGCAGCTTAAGCAGGACGAACACCGGGGAGCTGTTTTTT
NA	TRBV2	TRBJ2-1	TRBD2	CASSPGGENGNEQFF	TGTGCCAGCAGCCCCGGGGGGGAGAACGGCAATGAGCAGTTCTTC
NA	TRBV14	TRBJ1-1	NA	CASSQDRVKAFF	TGTGCCAGCAGCCAAGACAGGGTGAAAGCTTTCTTT
NA	TRBV19	TRBJ1-2	TRBD1	CASSNRDRGRSAYGYTF	TGTGCCAGTAGTAACCGGGACAGGGGGCGGTCGGCCTATGGCTACACCTTC
once	TRBV24-1	TRBJ1-2	TRBD1	CATSDLTGGGYTF	TGTGCCACCAGTGATTTGACAGGGGGCGGCTACACCTTC
NA	TRBV10-1	TRBJ2-2	NA	CASGGGADGELFF	TGCGCCAGCGGAGGGGGGGCTGACGGGGAGCTGTTTTTT
NA	TRBV5-4	TRBJ2-5	TRBD1	CASSLPGGGQQYF	TGTGCCAGCAGCTTGCCAGGGGGCGGGCAACAGTACTTC
once	TRBV21-1	TRBJ2-7	NA	CASSKDRGPRFSSYEQYF	TGTGCCAGCAGCAAAGACAGGGGGCCTCGGTTCAGCTCCTACGAGCAGTACTTC